The 20 T cell receptor beta chains in this list originate from one sample, sequenced in a study of shared clonotypes between healthy human individuals. As defined, naive CD8 cells were CD45RO-negative and positively selected for CCR7, with terminally differentiated effector memory CD45RA+ cells excluded. The repertoire was sequenced with immunoSEQ multiplex PCR; TCRdb's copy has only in-frame clones and lacks some. Of roughly 850,000 clones detected, approximately 97% appear once; the ten largest clones hold about 0.21%. Sequenced input: naive CD8+ T cells sorted from blood. These receptors originate from a man in his thirties or forties in good health.

In regard to this clone: This CDR3 is also generated by other DNA sequences in the sample. This chain connects TRBV11-2 to TRBJ2-1, with a weak D call TRBD2 (5 bases). V was trimmed by 1 base and J by 4 bases, leaving 8 bases between them. Germline CDR1 SGHAT, CDR2 FQNNGV. The CDR3 loop spans 14 amino acids. CDR3 in DNA: TGTGCCAGCAGCTTAGGCGGCGGGTACAATGAGCAGTTCTTC. Its protein is CASSLGGGYNEQFF.

J is TRBJ2-3 and V is TRBV7-2; 7 nucleotides align to TRBD1. Germline V lookup: CDR1 SGHTA, CDR2 FQGNSA. The trim removed 6 bases at V and 6 bases at J, leaving 9 bases unmatched. CDR3 length equals 14 residues. In DNA form, the CDR3 reads TGTGCCAGCAGTTTACTAGGGGGCGGTGATACGCAGTATTTT. Protein: CASSLLGGGDTQYF.

To note about this clone: Other DNA sequences from this sample encode an identical CDR3 as well. This chain connects TRBV6-5 to TRBJ2-2; maybe TRBD2 (6 bases). Trimming left V 0 bases short and J 1 base short, with 6 bases between. Germline loops: CDR1 MNHEY, CDR2 SVGAGI. CDR3 length: 15 amino acids. The CDR3 coding sequence is TGTGCCAGCAGTTACTCCGGGGGGAACACCGGGGAGCTGTTTTTT. Amino acids: CASSYSGGNTGELFF.

The chain combines TRBV7-2 with TRBJ2-5; D may be TRBD2 (8 bases). Germline V gene lookup returns CDR1 SGHTA and CDR2 FQGNSA. This CDR3 region has 15 residues. V was clipped by 5 bases and J by 5 bases, with 18 bases between them. CDR3 sequence (DNA): TGTGCCAGCAGCACGGGGGGGGGACAGACGGAGACCCAGTACTTC. This encodes CASSTGGGQTETQYF.

The chain recombines TRBV11-2 with TRBJ2-1, with D uncertain. Trimming removed 5 bases at V and 0 bases at J, with 11 bases between. This CDR3 has 15 residues. CDR1 and CDR2 from the germline V gene are SGHAT and FQNNGV. DNA of the CDR3: TGTGCCAGCAGCGGCGGTCCTAGCTCCTACAATGAGCAGTTCTTC. This sequence encodes CASSGGPSSYNEQFF. Full variable domain (missing parts from reference TRBV11-2 and TRBJ2-1): EAGVAQSPRYKIIEKRQSVAFWCNPISGHATLYWYQQILGQGPKLLIQFQNNGVVDDSQLPKDRFSAERLKGVDSTLKIQPAKLEDSAVYLCASSGGPSSYNEQFFGPGTRLTVL.

This chain uses TRBV28 with TRBJ1-1; D possibly corresponds to TRBD1 (6 bases). Germline V gene data show CDR1 as MDHEN and CDR2 as SYDVKM. V lost 7 bases, J lost 4 bases, and 19 bases lay in between. The CDR3 is 15 residues long. DNA for the CDR3: TGTGCCAGCACCCGAGACAGGCAGGTGATCACTGAAGCTTTCTTT. Translated: CASTRDRQVITEAFF.

The gene calls are TRBV29-1 and TRBJ2-1; the match to TRBD2 covers 7 bases. CDR1 is SQVTM and CDR2 is ANQGSEA in the germline V gene. The CDR3 runs to 14 residues. The V segment lost 4 bases and the J segment 4 bases; nucleotides outside the gene matches: 7. As DNA, the CDR3 is TGCAGCGTTGCGGTCGGACTAGATTACAATGAGCAGTTCTTC. The encoded protein is CSVAVGLDYNEQFF.

The chain links TRBV28 to TRBJ2-3, with 11 bases identical to TRBD2. Germline lookup yields CDR1 MDHEN and CDR2 SYDVKM. V lost 9 bases, J lost 0 bases, and 2 bases stayed unmatched. This CDR3 contains 14 residues. The CDR3, as DNA: TGTGCCAGTCGACTAGCGGGGAGCACAGATACGCAGTATTTT. It translates to CASRLAGSTDTQYF.

The V gene is TRBV6-5, the J gene TRBJ2-3; TRBD1 matches at 8 bases. The V gene end was trimmed by 5 bases and the J gene end by 4 bases; junction bases not matched to a gene: 5. The CDR3 covers 14 residues. Germline lookup yields CDR1 MNHEY and CDR2 SVGAGI. The CDR3 here is CASSQDRDADTQYF. The CDR3 DNA reads TGTGCCAGCAGTCAGGACAGGGACGCAGATACGCAGTATTTT.

The chain uses TRBV2 and TRBJ2-7, with a tentative D call TRBD2 (6 bases). Germline V gene lookup returns CDR1 SNHLY and CDR2 FYNNEI. The CDR3 has 13 residues. V gave up 8 bases and J gave up 4 bases, with 15 bases separating them. CDR3 sequence: CASCREIPYEQYF. The CDR3 DNA reads as TGTGCCAGCTGTCGGGAGATTCCATACGAGCAGTACTTC.

This chain links TRBV7-9 with TRBJ2-7; D is uncertain. V lost 1 base and J lost 5, with 24 bases in between. The V gene's germline CDR1 is SEHNR and CDR2 FQNEAQ (reference sequence). The length of the CDR3 is 18 residues. The CDR3: CASSLVGRERADVHEQYF. CDR3 sequence (DNA): TGTGCCAGCAGCTTAGTAGGGCGAGAAAGGGCGGACGTCCACGAGCAGTACTTC.

The chain joins TRBV9 to TRBJ1-2; D is ambiguous. Germline V lookup: CDR1 SGDLS, CDR2 YYNGEE. There are 14 residues in the CDR3. The V end lost 3 bases, the J end lost 2 bases, and 11 bases lay between the germline ends. Here the CDR3 reads CASSERVINYGYTF. As DNA, the CDR3 is TGTGCCAGCAGCGAAAGGGTGATCAACTATGGCTACACCTTC.

The CDR3 loop is CASSFFLDNEQFF. CDR3 bases: TGCGCCAGCAGCTTTTTCCTGGACAATGAGCAGTTCTTC. J is TRBJ2-1 and V is TRBV5-1; D unresolved. This CDR3 has 13 amino acids. Germline values: CDR1 SGHRS, CDR2 YFSETQ. The V and J ends lost 2 bases and 5 bases respectively, with 8 bases between them.

The chain links TRBV7-6 to TRBJ2-3; TRBD2 might be the D (5 bases). CDR1 and CDR2 from the germline V gene are SGHVS and FNYEAQ. The CDR3 has 16 amino acids. The V gene lost 2 bases and the J gene lost 0 bases, with 12 bases spanning the gap. The CDR3 nucleotides read TGTGCCAGCAGCTTACGCCCCGGACTTAGCACAGATACGCAGTATTTT. It encodes CASSLRPGLSTDTQYF.

The rearrangement uses TRBV27 and TRBJ2-1; D is possibly TRBD2 (6 bases). Germline assignment: CDR1 MNHEY and CDR2 SMNVEV (reference sequence). The CDR3 is 12 residues long. V was clipped by 8 bases and J by 8 bases, with 13 bases between them. The CDR3: CASGTRDYEQFF. The CDR3 DNA sequence: TGTGCCAGCGGGACGCGGGACTATGAGCAGTTCTTC.

V is TRBV4-1 and J is TRBJ2-3, with TRBD2 matching over 9 bases. V was clipped by 6 bases and J by 0 bases; unmatched bases: 4. CDR1 is MGHRA, CDR2 YSYEKL, per germline. This CDR3 contains 15 residues. CDR3 nucleotide sequence: TGCGCCAGCAGACAGAGCGGGGGGAGCACAGATACGCAGTATTTT. Translating gives CASRQSGGSTDTQYF.

As for this clone: Additional DNA sequences in this sample encode the identical CDR3. V usage is TRBV13 and J usage is TRBJ2-7, with 9 bases aligning to TRBD1. V lost 6 bases, J lost 2 bases, and 5 bases stayed unmatched. The CDR3 covers 14 residues. Germline V gene sequence: CDR1 PRHDT, CDR2 FYEKMQ (reference sequence). CDR3 nucleotides: TGTGCCAGCAGTTACGGACAGGGGACCTACGAGCAGTACTTC. It is translated as CASSYGQGTYEQYF. The variable domain in full, with the rest retrieved from reference TRBV13 and TRBJ2-7, is AAGVIQSPRHLIKEKRETATLKCYPIPRHDTVYWYQQGPGQDPQFLISFYEKMQSDKGSIPDRFSAQQFSDYHSELNMSSLELGDSALYFCASSYGQGTYEQYFGPGTRLTVT.

The V gene is TRBV29-1, the J gene TRBJ2-7; no firm D call. This CDR3 has 11 residues. V was cut by 0 bases and J by 3 bases, with 3 bases left in between. Germline values: CDR1 SQVTM, CDR2 ANQGSEA. This CDR3 reads CSVEDNYEQYF. Here the CDR3 DNA reads TGCAGCGTTGAAGATAACTACGAGCAGTACTTC.

The rearrangement links TRBV9 to TRBJ1-5; the D gene is possibly TRBD1 (5 bases). The CDR3 covers 15 residues. Germline loops: CDR1 SGDLS, CDR2 YYNGEE. Deletions cut 2 bases from V and 4 bases from J, with 13 bases between. The chain's CDR3 is CASSVRDGWNQPQHF. The CDR3 DNA sequence: TGTGCCAGCAGCGTTCGGGACGGTTGGAATCAGCCCCAGCATTTT.

The V call is TRBV2, the J call TRBJ2-1; D call uncertain. The CDR3 is 13 amino acids. Germline lookup yields CDR1 SNHLY and CDR2 FYNNEI. Trimming pared 3 bases from V and 4 bases from J, leaving 7 bases between. As DNA, the CDR3 is TGTGCCAGCAGTGACGGACCGTACAATGAGCAGTTCTTC. Protein sequence: CASSDGPYNEQFF.